The 30 T cell receptor beta chains given below trace back to one sample, sequenced in a study of neurological immune-mediated disorders. TCRdb re-analysed the 5' RACE reads in MiXCR, keeping a single row per CDR3 protein. The sample has 65,000 to 85,000 distinct CDR3 sequences; about 3% are singletons. Input material: PBMCs. The receptor source for this set is a woman aged 45-65 years with multiple sclerosis.

This clonotype has ten or more counts. The V and J genes are TRBV4-3 and TRBJ2-1; D possibly corresponds to TRBD1 (5 bases). The CDR3 is made up of 13 amino acids. Per germline, CDR1 LGHNA and CDR2 YSLEER. The V gene lost 0 bases and the J gene lost 7 bases, with 7 bases spanning the gap. CDR3 in DNA: TGCGCCAGCAGCCAAGATGGGGCTAATGAGCAGTTCTTC. Its translation is CASSQDGANEQFF.

In its sample, this clonotype was seen a few times. With a much larger clone just one base away, this may be a read error. This sequence joins TRBV9 and TRBJ2-6; tentative D call: TRBD1 (5 bases). CDR3 size: 15 residues. The germline CDR1 and CDR2 sequences are SGDLS and YYNGEE. The CDR3 bases are TGTGCCAGCAGTACTCTGACCCCTGGGGCCAAAGTCCTGACTTTC. Protein product: CASSTLTPGAKVLTF.

Ten or more counts support this clonotype. The chain uses TRBV2 and TRBJ1-2; 7 positions match TRBD1. Trimming at V came to 5 bases and at J to 9 bases, leaving 6 bases not matched to a gene. Germline CDR1 and CDR2: SNHLY and FYNNEI. CDR3 length: 12 amino acids. In nucleotides, the CDR3 is TGTGCCAGCAGTACCGGGACAGAAAGCTACACCTTC. Amino acid sequence: CASSTGTESYTF.

There are a few counts of this clonotype. This chain uses TRBV6-2 or TRBV6-3 with TRBJ2-3; 7 bases fit TRBD2. The CDR3 length is 17 residues. The germline V gene encodes CDR1 MNHEY and CDR2 SVGEGT. V shed 2 bases, J shed 2 bases, and the junction held 10 bases outside the gene matches. CDR3 region: CASSYEPGGSSTDTQYF. CDR3 DNA: TGTGCCAGCAGTTACGAGCCGGGGGGATCCTCCACAGATACGCAGTATTTT.

In its sample, this clonotype was seen many times. The J gene is TRBJ2-3, the V gene TRBV20-1, with 7 bases matching TRBD2. The V gene end was trimmed by 6 bases and the J gene end by 5 bases; junction bases not matched to a gene: 20. This CDR3 region has 17 residues. Germline CDR1 and CDR2: DFQATT and SNEGSKA (reference sequence). CDR3 protein: CSATPPGGRALLDTQYF. The CDR3 nucleotides read TGCAGTGCAACCCCCCCCGGGGGGAGGGCCCTCTTAGATACGCAGTATTTT.

This clonotype was seen ten or more times. This chain joins TRBV5-1 and TRBJ2-1, with 7 positions matching TRBD1. V lost 0 bases, J lost 9 bases, and 6 bases stayed unmatched. Germline loops: CDR1 SGHRS, CDR2 YFSETQ. The CDR3 is 14 amino acids. The CDR3 DNA sequence: TGCGCCAGCAGCTTGGGACAGGGAATTGGTGAGCAGTTCTTC. This gives the protein CASSLGQGIGEQFF.

This clonotype came up many times. The chain joins TRBV18 to TRBJ1-3; 8 positions agree with TRBD1. The CDR3 length is 14 residues. The V gene's germline CDR1 is KGHSH and CDR2 LQKENI. V lost 3 bases to trimming and J lost 4 bases; unmatched junction nucleotides: 2. CDR3 in amino acids: CASSPGTGGNTIYF. CDR3 DNA: TGTGCCAGCTCACCGGGGACAGGCGGAAACACCATATATTTT.

This clonotype was counted ten times or more. This chain uses TRBV20-1 with TRBJ1-5, with no clear D. This CDR3 has 12 residues. Trimming pared 5 bases from V and 6 bases from J, leaving 11 bases between. Germline V lookup: CDR1 DFQATT, CDR2 SNEGSKA (reference sequence). CDR3 in DNA: TGCAGTGCTCCGCCGGGCGGTCAGCCCCAGCATTTT. It specifies CSAPPGGQPQHF.

This clonotype showed up many times. The chain uses TRBV10-3 and TRBJ2-2; D remains ambiguous. From germline, CDR1 is ENHRY and CDR2 SYGVKD. V lost 8 bases and J 2 bases, leaving 9 bases between the germline ends. The CDR3 is 13 amino acids. The CDR3 reads CAIASSNTGELFF. As DNA, the CDR3 is TGTGCCATCGCGTCGAGTAACACCGGGGAGCTGTTTTTT.

Of note for this clonotype: A single base separates this from a much larger clone, so it may be a read error. The chain recombines TRBV7-2 with TRBJ2-2, with D perhaps matching TRBD1 (6 bases). CDR1 is SGHTA, CDR2 FQGNSA, per germline. The CDR3 loop spans 15 amino acids. V lost 2 bases and J lost 8, with 15 bases in between. CDR3 coding DNA: TGTGCCAGCAGCTTAAGTTGGAAGGGGGTAGGGGAGCTGTTTTTT. Its translation is CASSLSWKGVGELFF.

This clonotype was counted ten times or more. The rearrangement joins TRBV20-1 to TRBJ2-1; 7 bases map to TRBD2. CDR1 is DFQATT and CDR2 is SNEGSKA in the germline V gene (reference sequence). After removal of 3 bases from V and 3 bases from J, the junction contained 5 bases not matched to a gene. The CDR3 has 14 residues. CDR3 sequence (DNA): TGCAGTGCTAGCGGACTAGTTGACTACAATGAGCAGTTCTTC. Its translation: CSASGLVDYNEQFF.

This clonotype was seen at least ten times. The chain has TRBV10-2 and TRBJ1-2, with D unresolved. Germline V lookup: CDR1 WSHSY, CDR2 SAAADI. Trimming took 8 bases from V and 2 from J, leaving 9 bases between them. This CDR3 comprises 12 residues. In nucleotides, the CDR3 is TGCGCCAGCGGGGAGAACAACTATGGCTACACCTTC. This translates into CASGENNYGYTF.

This clonotype was observed many times. V and J are TRBV6-5 and TRBJ2-2; D is possibly TRBD1 (6 bases). This CDR3 contains 13 residues. Germline V CDR1 and CDR2: MNHEY, SVGAGI. V lost 7 bases and J 4 bases, leaving 10 bases between the germline ends. CDR3 residues: CASTRTVTGELFF. The CDR3 bases are TGTGCCAGCACTCGGACAGTCACCGGGGAGCTGTTTTTT.

At least ten counts were recorded for this clonotype. The chain is built from TRBV7-7 and TRBJ2-7; 7 nucleotides match TRBD2. V lost 4 bases and J lost 3; bases outside the gene matches: 9. The CDR3 totals 15 residues. CDR1 and CDR2 from the germline V gene are SSHAT and FNYEAQ (reference sequence). The CDR3 is CASSSASGTFYEQYF. Written as DNA, the CDR3 is TGTGCCAGCAGCTCAGCGAGCGGGACCTTCTACGAGCAGTACTTC.

This clonotype was recorded at least ten times. This chain joins TRBV5-1 and TRBJ2-7; D is perhaps TRBD1 (7 bases). V shed 7 bases and J shed 0 bases, with 14 bases lying between them. CDR3 length: 14 residues. Per the germline V gene, CDR1 is SGHRS and CDR2 is YFSETQ. This chain's CDR3 is CASRQGGLSYEQYF. In DNA, the CDR3 is TGCGCCAGCCGGCAGGGGGGCCTCTCCTACGAGCAGTACTTC.

In this sample, this clonotype turned up many times. The chain uses TRBV20-1 and TRBJ1-2, with D tentatively TRBD1 (5 bases). The CDR3 has 13 residues. Germline V gives CDR1 DFQATT, CDR2 SNEGSKA (reference sequence). Trimming cost V 0 bases and J 4 bases, with 9 bases left between them. The CDR3 DNA follows: TGCAGTGCTAGAGACAGGGTTACCTATGGCTACACCTTC. Translating it yields CSARDRVTYGYTF.

This clonotype came up many times. This chain joins TRBV20-1 and TRBJ2-3; D gene unclear. With 1 base removed from V and 0 bases from J, the gap between germline ends came to 5 bases. Germline values: CDR1 DFQATT, CDR2 SNEGSKA (reference sequence). The CDR3 has 13 residues. The CDR3 nucleotides are TGCAGTGCTAGAGGCCCTAGCACAGATACGCAGTATTTT. Protein product: CSARGPSTDTQYF.

At least ten counts were recorded for this clonotype. V usage is TRBV20-1 and J usage is TRBJ2-6; D is unclear. Germline CDR1 reads DFQATT; CDR2 reads SNEGSKA (reference sequence). This CDR3 is 14 amino acids long. The V end was cut by 6 bases, the J end by 2 bases, with 11 bases between. CDR3 in DNA: TGCAGTGCCGCCCCATCGACTGGGGCCAACGTCCTGACTTTC. Its translation: CSAAPSTGANVLTF.

The chain employs TRBV7-8 and TRBJ2-2; 11 bases fit TRBD1. The CDR3 extends over 16 amino acids. Germline-derived CDR1 and CDR2 are SGHVS and FQNEAQ. J gave up 8 bases and V 4 bases, and 9 bases lay outside the gene matches. As DNA, the CDR3 is TGTGCCAGCAGCTCCCGGACAGGGGGCTTAAAGGGGGAGCTGTTTTTT. Its translation: CASSSRTGGLKGELFF. The complete variable domain, with remaining parts taken from reference TRBV7-8 and TRBJ2-2, reads GAGVSQSPRYKVAKRGQDVALRCDPISGHVSLFWYQQALGQGPEFLTYFQNEAQLDKSGLPSDRFFAERPEGSVSTLKIQRTQQEDSAVYLCASSSRTGGLKGELFFGEGSRLTVL.

This clonotype was counted at least ten times. The CDR3 is CASSLSGGRASYEQYF. In nucleotides, the CDR3 is TGTGCCAGCAGCTTATCAGGCGGGAGGGCCTCTTACGAGCAGTACTTC. The chain uses TRBV7-2 and TRBJ2-7; 9 nucleotides line up with TRBD2. The CDR3 extends over 16 amino acids. Germline assignment: CDR1 SGHTA and CDR2 FQGNSA. V trimming: 2 bases; J trimming: 4 bases; junction bases outside the gene matches: 9.

This clonotype was seen at least ten times. The V call is TRBV20-1, the J call TRBJ2-3; D not certain. CDR3 length: 12 amino acids. CDR1 and CDR2 from the germline V gene are DFQATT and SNEGSKA (reference sequence). V lost 1 base and J lost 6, with 8 bases in between. The DNA for the CDR3 is TGCAGTGCTAGAGTCCAAGCGGATACGCAGTATTTT. It specifies CSARVQADTQYF.

The sample holds many counts of this clonotype. CDR3 in DNA: TGTGCCAGCAGCTTACCGCGGGGGATCTTAAATGAGCAGTTCTTC. Encoded protein: CASSLPRGILNEQFF. The chain joins TRBV7-9 to TRBJ2-1, with 7 nucleotides matching TRBD2. The germline V gene has CDR1 SEHNR and CDR2 FQNEAQ (reference sequence). This CDR3 has 15 residues. V gave up 2 bases and J gave up 7 bases; unmatched junction bases: 8.

Ten or more counts support this clonotype. The rearrangement uses TRBV21-1 and TRBJ2-7; the D call TRBD2 from the table was never checked on the DNA. TRBV21-1 is marked as a pseudogene. The CDR3 consists of 15 residues. DNA for the CDR3: TGTGCCACCCCGACTAGCGCCTATTTATGGTACGAGCAGTACTTC. It codes for CATPTSAYLWYEQYF.

The sample holds many counts of this clonotype. V and J are TRBV19 and TRBJ2-3, with D possibly TRBD2 on 5 matching bases. CDR1 is LNHDA and CDR2 is SQIVND in the germline V gene (reference sequence). With 1 base removed from V and 6 bases from J, the gap between germline ends came to 8 bases. The length of the CDR3 is 13 residues. The CDR3 reads CASSIGTWDTQYF. The CDR3 DNA sequence: TGTGCCAGTAGTATAGGGACTTGGGATACGCAGTATTTT.

This clonotype was detected only a few times. An end of the junction differs from the germline gene, which may be a read error. The chain links TRBV12-3 or TRBV12-4 to TRBJ1-6; unclear D gene. The CDR3 consists of 12 residues. This CDR3 reads CASRSSNSTLNF. CDR3 nucleotides: TGTGCCAGCAGATCTAGTAATTCAACCCTCAACTTT.

This clonotype was seen many times. This chain joins TRBV29-1 and TRBJ2-2, with D perhaps matching TRBD1 (5 bases). Germline CDR1 is SQVTM and CDR2 is ANQGSEA. This CDR3 is built from 14 residues. Trimming took 3 bases from V and 4 from J, leaving 12 bases between them. The CDR3 protein is CSVEKGMGTGELFF. The CDR3, as DNA: TGCAGCGTTGAGAAGGGGATGGGCACCGGGGAGCTGTTTTTT.

This clonotype came up many times. The CDR3 protein is CASRSSLRRGIQYF. In DNA, the CDR3 is TGTGCCAGCAGATCCAGTCTACGAAGGGGCATTCAGTACTTC. The V call is TRBV6-5, the J call TRBJ2-4; perhaps TRBD1 as D (5 bases). The germline V and J ends were trimmed by 6 bases and 9 bases, with 18 bases remaining between them. CDR3 length equals 14 residues. Looked up from germline, CDR1 is MNHEY and CDR2 is SVGAGI.

This clonotype was seen repeatedly, ten times or more. The rearrangement links TRBV27 to TRBJ2-3; TRBD2 matches at 8 bases. With 2 bases clipped from V and 5 bases from J, the junction kept 9 bases outside the gene matches. Germline CDR1 is MNHEY and CDR2 is SMNVEV (reference sequence). The CDR3 runs to 16 residues. The CDR3 loop reads CASSLKREGGKDTQYF. CDR3 bases: TGTGCCAGCAGTTTAAAACGGGAGGGCGGGAAAGATACGCAGTATTTT.

There are many counts of this clonotype. The chain carries TRBV20-1 and TRBJ2-7; D not certain. The germline V gene encodes CDR1 DFQATT and CDR2 SNEGSKA (reference sequence). The V end lost 1 base, the J end lost 0 bases, and 10 bases lay between the germline ends. This CDR3 has 14 amino acids. CDR3 in amino acids: CSARVRRSSYEQYF. The CDR3 bases are TGCAGTGCTAGAGTGAGACGAAGCTCCTACGAGCAGTACTTC.

This clonotype was seen at least ten times. The chain links TRBV20-1 to TRBJ2-1; 7 nucleotides agree with TRBD2. The CDR3 is 17 amino acids. The germline CDR1 and CDR2 sequences are DFQATT and SNEGSKA (reference sequence). V was clipped by 5 bases and J by 5 bases; unmatched bases: 18. In nucleotides, the CDR3 is TGCAGTGCTGGAAAAATGACTAGCCTTTGGTTTAACAATGAGCAGTTCTTC. It is translated as CSAGKMTSLWFNNEQFF.